The 29 T cell receptor beta chains below come from one sample, sequenced in a study of cytomegalovirus exposure and HLA in healthy donors. Amplification used 60 Vbeta primers and 13 Jbeta primers. Assay: immunoSEQ multiplex PCR; the TCRdb copy retains only in-frame clones and omits some. Its listing shows around 140,000 clones. Sequenced input: PBMCs. All receptors come from a woman aged 18 to 35 in good health and CMV-seronegative.

CDR3 coding DNA: TGTGCCAGCAGCGCGGCGGGGGAGCTGTACAATGAGCAGTTCTTC. It specifies CASSAAGELYNEQFF. The rearrangement uses TRBV9 and TRBJ2-1, with 7 bases aligning to TRBD2. CDR3 length: 15 residues. Losses at the gene ends were 3 bases for V and 4 bases for J; bases not matched to a gene: 7. Germline CDR1 reads SGDLS; CDR2 reads YYNGEE.

The chain couples TRBV9 to TRBJ2-3; D gene uncertain. The ends were cut back, 1 base at V and 0 bases at J, with 3 bases in the middle. This CDR3 region has 13 residues. Germline values: CDR1 SGDLS, CDR2 YYNGEE. CDR3 loop: CASSVPSTDTQYF. As DNA, the CDR3 is TGTGCCAGCAGCGTACCTAGCACAGATACGCAGTATTTT.

CDR3: CASSVELAGGPNTGELFF. As DNA, the CDR3 is TGTGCCAGCAGCGTAGAATTAGCGGGAGGGCCGAACACCGGGGAGCTGTTTTTT. The rearrangement links TRBV9 to TRBJ2-2; TRBD2 matches at 11 bases. CDR3 length: 18 amino acids. The germline gives CDR1 SGDLS, CDR2 YYNGEE. V lost 0 bases and J lost 0; bases outside the gene matches: 4. Based on the CDR3 plus reference TRBV9 and TRBJ2-2, the full variable domain is DSGVTQTPKHLITATGQRVTLRCSPRSGDLSVYWYQQSLDQGLQFLIQYYNGEERAKGNILERFSAQQFPDLHSELNLSSLELGDSALYFCASSVELAGGPNTGELFFGEGSRLTVL.

The chain joins TRBV5-1 to TRBJ2-4; 7 positions match TRBD2. CDR1 SGHRS and CDR2 YFSETQ come from the germline V gene. V shed 0 bases and J 4 bases; nucleotides not matched to a gene: 4. The CDR3 spans 15 residues. The CDR3 DNA sequence: TGCGCCAGCAGCTTGGTTGGGGGGGAAAAAAACATTCAGTACTTC. Translating gives CASSLVGGEKNIQYF.

The chain uses TRBV27 and TRBJ2-7; TRBD1 matches 11 bases. The germline CDR1 and CDR2 sequences are MNHEY and SMNVEV (reference sequence). With V trimmed by 0 bases and J by 4 bases, 5 bases remained unmatched. The CDR3 runs 16 residues. CDR3 loop: CASSLSQGQGVYEQYF. As DNA, the CDR3 is TGTGCCAGCAGTTTATCCCAGGGACAGGGGGTTTACGAGCAGTACTTC.

The chain carries TRBV20-1 and TRBJ1-2, with D perhaps matching TRBD1 (6 bases). The germline V gene encodes CDR1 DFQATT and CDR2 SNEGSKA (reference sequence). The CDR3 loop spans 11 amino acids. V gave up 6 bases and J gave up 7 bases, with 12 bases separating them. As DNA, the CDR3 is TGCAGTGCGAGGGAGGGGGTTGGCTACACCTTC. Its translation: CSAREGVGYTF.

The chain carries TRBV2 and TRBJ2-5, with 7 bases that match TRBD1. This CDR3 spans 13 amino acids. V trimming: 7 bases; J trimming: 2 bases; junction bases outside the gene matches: 4. In germline, CDR1 is SNHLY, CDR2 FYNNEI. CDR3 residues: CASIMTGQETQYF. CDR3 DNA: TGTGCCAGCATTATGACAGGGCAAGAGACCCAGTACTTC.

V gene TRBV18 combines with J gene TRBJ2-1, with a weak D call TRBD2 (7 bases). This CDR3 spans 15 amino acids. Germline values: CDR1 KGHSH, CDR2 LQKENI. Trimming took 4 bases from V and 4 from J, leaving 14 bases between them. CDR3 in amino acids: CASSQGGSAYNEQFF. The CDR3, as DNA: TGTGCCAGCTCACAGGGGGGGAGCGCGTACAATGAGCAGTTCTTC. Based on the CDR3 plus reference TRBV18 and TRBJ2-1, the full variable domain is NAGVMQNPRHLVRRRGQEARLRCSPMKGHSHVYWYRQLPEEGLKFMVYLQKENIIDESGMPKERFSAEFPKEGPSILRIQQVVRGDSAAYFCASSQGGSAYNEQFFGPGTRLTVL.

J is TRBJ2-5 and V is TRBV6-1; 10 bases match TRBD2. J lost 4 bases, V lost 4 bases, and 9 bases had no gene match. The CDR3 length is 16 residues. Per the germline V gene, CDR1 is MNHNS and CDR2 is SASEGT. The CDR3 region is CASSGFLAGVLETQYF. The CDR3 nucleotides read TGTGCCAGCAGTGGATTCCTAGCGGGAGTGCTAGAGACCCAGTACTTC.

The J gene is TRBJ2-1, the V gene TRBV9, with 15 bases fitting TRBD2. Per germline, CDR1 SGDLS and CDR2 YYNGEE. This CDR3 comprises 19 residues. J gave up 7 bases and V 4 bases, and 15 bases lay outside the gene matches. For the CDR3, the DNA is TGTGCCAGCAGCCCGGGACTAGCGGGAGGACTCATAAGGGGGAATGAGCAGTTCTTC. It specifies CASSPGLAGGLIRGNEQFF.

The chain carries TRBV18 and TRBJ1-4, with 8 positions matching TRBD1. CDR3 length: 16 amino acids. CDR1 and CDR2 (germline): KGHSH, LQKENI. The V gene end was trimmed by 3 bases and the J gene end by 7 bases; junction bases not matched to a gene: 10. The CDR3 DNA reads TGTGCCAGCTCACCGAACAACGGACAGGGTAGTGAAAAACTGTTTTTT. It encodes CASSPNNGQGSEKLFF.

This chain links TRBV11-3 with TRBJ2-3; no definite D call. With 3 bases removed from V and 4 bases from J, the gap between germline ends came to 8 bases. The CDR3 is 13 amino acids. CDR1 is SGHNT, CDR2 YENEEA, per germline. DNA for the CDR3: TGTGCCAGCAGCTTTGGCGGAGCAGATACGCAGTATTTT. Translated, it gives CASSFGGADTQYF.

The V gene is TRBV27, the J gene TRBJ2-7; 10 bases match TRBD1. V was clipped by 3 bases and J by 0 bases; unmatched bases: 2. CDR3 size: 15 residues. The germline V gene encodes CDR1 MNHEY and CDR2 SMNVEV (reference sequence). CDR3 DNA sequence: TGTGCCAGCAGTTTCGGACAGGGGGGCTCCTACGAGCAGTACTTC. The encoded protein is CASSFGQGGSYEQYF.

The gene calls are TRBV25-1 and TRBJ2-7, with D possibly being TRBD1 (6 bases). Trimming took 2 bases from V and 3 from J, leaving 17 bases between them. Germline V gene sequence: CDR1 MGHDK, CDR2 SYGVNS. The CDR3 covers 16 residues. The CDR3 reads CASSEPKPGQFYEQYV. DNA for the CDR3: TGTGCCAGCAGTGAACCGAAGCCAGGACAGTTCTACGAGCAGTACGTC.

Comment on this clone: This is likely a read error, given that the CDR3 carries no conserved phenylalanine or tryptophan at its end. The chain has TRBV10-3 and TRBJ1-2, with no clear D. The CDR3 totals 13 residues. Between the trimmed V and J ends, which lost 10 bases and 0 bases, there was a span of 12 bases. Germline values: CDR1 ENHRY, CDR2 SYGVKD. DNA of the CDR3: TGTGCCAGCGGACGGGAAACTAACTATGGCTACACCTAC. It yields the protein CASGRETNYGYTY.

This chain joins TRBV6-4 and TRBJ1-2, with a weak D call TRBD1 (5 bases). Trimming took off 8 bases at V and 6 bases at J, with 16 bases between the two ends. The CDR3 has 13 residues. Germline assignment: CDR1 MRHNA and CDR2 SNTAGT. In DNA, the CDR3 is TGTGCCAGCTCCCCCGGGGGGGATAATGGCTACACCTTC. Protein sequence: CASSPGGDNGYTF.

This sequence joins TRBV6-1 and TRBJ2-7; 9 nucleotides agree with TRBD1. The CDR3 extends over 15 amino acids. Trimming cost V 5 bases and J 6 bases; bases outside gene matches: 11. Germline V CDR1 and CDR2: MNHNS, SASEGT. The CDR3 bases are TGTGCCAGCAGTACAGGGGGCGATTTTTTCTTCGAGCAGTACGTC. Translated, it gives CASSTGGDFFFEQYV.

Points on this clone: The germline gene is not matched at one end of the junction; a read error may be the cause. V and J are TRBV6-6 and TRBJ1-1; 7 bases are shared with TRBD1. CDR3 length: 14 amino acids. CDR1 and CDR2 (germline): MNHNY, SVGAGI (reference sequence). The CDR3 DNA sequence: TGTGCCAGCAGTTTTGAACAGGGGAACGCTGAAGCTTTCTTT. Its translation is CASSFEQGNAEAFF.

As for this clone: The junction does not match germline at one end; this may be a read error. The chain carries TRBV16 and TRBJ1-2; the D gene is possibly TRBD1 (5 bases). CDR1 is KGHSY, CDR2 FQNENV, per germline. CDR3 length: 13 amino acids. The CDR3 spells CASSQSAPGKGPF. The DNA of the CDR3 is TGTGCCAGCAGCCAATCCGCGCCAGGGAAAGGTCCCTTC. The variable domain in full, completed from reference TRBV16 and TRBJ1-2, reads GEEVAQTPKHLVRGEGQKAKLYCAPIKGHSYVFWYQQVLKNEFKFLISFQNENVFDETGMPKERFSAKCLPNSPCSLEIQATKLEDSAVYFCASSQSAPGKGPFGSGTRLTVV.

This rearrangement joins TRBV5-1 to TRBJ2-3; D is uncertain. The germline V gene has CDR1 SGHRS and CDR2 YFSETQ. The CDR3 runs to 12 residues. V lost 2 bases, J lost 2 bases, and 3 bases lay in between. The CDR3 region has the DNA TGCGCCAGCAGCTTTAACACAGATACGCAGTATTTT. It is translated as CASSFNTDTQYF.

The chain combines TRBV5-4 with TRBJ2-3; 10 bases match TRBD2. Trimming at V came to 1 base and at J to 0 bases, leaving 14 bases not matched to a gene. The CDR3 is 20 residues long. The germline gives CDR1 SGHNT, CDR2 YYREEE (reference sequence). CDR3 nucleotide sequence: TGTGCCAGCAGCTTGATAGCGGGAGGCCGCTTCCGCGCTAGCACAGATACGCAGTATTTT. Amino acid sequence: CASSLIAGGRFRASTDTQYF.

This chain links TRBV25-1 with TRBJ2-1; possible D gene TRBD2, 5 bases. The V end was cut by 1 base, the J end by 7 bases, with 11 bases between. Germline-derived CDR1 and CDR2 are MGHDK and SYGVNS. The CDR3 loop spans 14 amino acids. This CDR3 is CASSESGWRNEQFF. The CDR3 DNA is TGTGCCAGCAGTGAATCGGGGTGGAGAAATGAGCAGTTCTTC.

This chain links TRBV7-8 with TRBJ2-5; D is undetermined. The CDR3 runs 13 residues. Germline lookup yields CDR1 SGHVS and CDR2 FQNEAQ. Trimming took 1 base from V and 5 from J, leaving 8 bases between them. The CDR3 bases are TGTGCCAGCAGCTTAGGTAGTCCGGAGACCCAGTACTTC. Translated, it gives CASSLGSPETQYF.

The DNA of the CDR3 is TGTGCCAGCAGAGGAACGGGGGAGGGCGAGCAGTACTTC. This sequence encodes CASRGTGEGEQYF. This sequence joins TRBV9 and TRBJ2-5, with TRBD2 matching over 7 bases. The end of the DNA is better explained by TRBJ2-7, so the J call may be wrong. Germline CDR1 reads SGDLS; CDR2 reads YYNGEE. The CDR3 is made up of 13 amino acids.

The CDR3 coding sequence is TGTGCCAGCAGCTTAGCGGCACAGGGAGACTATGGCTACACCTTC. This translates into CASSLAAQGDYGYTF. The chain uses TRBV7-8 and TRBJ1-2, with D possibly TRBD1 on 6 matching bases. This CDR3 has 15 residues. Trimming took 0 bases from V and 3 from J, leaving 11 bases between them. Germline values: CDR1 SGHVS, CDR2 FQNEAQ.

V usage is TRBV5-6 and J usage is TRBJ1-2; 10 bases align to TRBD1. Germline V gene data show CDR1 as SGHDT and CDR2 as YYEEEE. The CDR3 sequence is 17 residues long. V lost 0 bases, J lost 1 base, and 6 bases stayed unmatched. This CDR3 is CASSLGLTGGSNYGYTF. CDR3 DNA sequence: TGTGCCAGCAGCTTGGGGCTGACAGGGGGCAGTAACTATGGCTACACCTTC. Drawing the rest from reference TRBV5-6 and TRBJ1-2, the complete variable domain is DAGVTQSPTHLIKTRGQQVTLRCSPKSGHDTVSWYQQALGQGPQFIFQYYEEEERQRGNFPDRFSGHQFPNYSSELNVNALLLGDSALYLCASSLGLTGGSNYGYTFGSGTRLTVV.

This chain joins TRBV9 and TRBJ2-1; 13 bases agree with TRBD2. V lost 4 bases, J lost 7 bases, and 8 bases stayed unmatched. The V gene's germline CDR1 is SGDLS and CDR2 YYNGEE. This CDR3 has 16 amino acids. CDR3: CASSRGRLAGGNEQFF. The DNA of the CDR3 is TGTGCCAGCAGCAGGGGGAGACTAGCGGGAGGAAATGAGCAGTTCTTC.

The genes are TRBV10-3 and TRBJ2-6; D gene ambiguous. The CDR3 length is 17 residues. Germline V gives CDR1 ENHRY, CDR2 SYGVKD. Trimming shortened V by 3 bases and J by 3 bases, and 15 bases separated the two germline ends. In nucleotides, the CDR3 is TGTGCCATCAGTGACTATAGCAGAAGCAATGGGGCCAACGTCCTGACTTTC. Residues: CAISDYSRSNGANVLTF.

J is TRBJ1-2 and V is TRBV6-1; 9 bases are shared with TRBD1. J lost 0 bases, V lost 3 bases, and 5 bases had no gene match. Per germline, CDR1 MNHNS and CDR2 SASEGT. The CDR3 has 16 amino acids. DNA for the CDR3: TGTGCCAGCAGTGACTTAACAGGGGGCCCTAACTATGGCTACACCTTC. This gives the protein CASSDLTGGPNYGYTF.